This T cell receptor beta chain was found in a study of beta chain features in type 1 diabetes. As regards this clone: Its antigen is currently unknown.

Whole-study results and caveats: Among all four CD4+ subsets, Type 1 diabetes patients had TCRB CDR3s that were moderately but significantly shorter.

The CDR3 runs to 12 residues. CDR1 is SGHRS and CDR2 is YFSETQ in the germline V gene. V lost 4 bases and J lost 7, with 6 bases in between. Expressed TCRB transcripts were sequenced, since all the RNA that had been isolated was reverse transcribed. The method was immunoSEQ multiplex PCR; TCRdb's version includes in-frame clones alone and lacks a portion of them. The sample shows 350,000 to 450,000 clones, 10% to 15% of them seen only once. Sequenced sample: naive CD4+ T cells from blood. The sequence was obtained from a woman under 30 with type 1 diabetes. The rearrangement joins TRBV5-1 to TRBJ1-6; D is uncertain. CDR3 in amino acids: CASSPGNSPLHF. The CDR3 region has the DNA TGCGCCAGCAGCCCGGGGAATTCACCCCTCCACTTT.